The entry that follows covers one T cell receptor beta chain sequence. What it recognizes is unknown. These data originate in a study of identical twins. The study's findings and limits: Cross-sectional statistics, not tracking of the same donors, supported the conclusions.

Each CDR3 protein gets one entry after TCRdb re-called the 5' RACE reads with MiXCR. This sample has about 530,000 distinct CDR3 sequences; approximately 16% occur once, and the top ten carry about 0.4%. This CDR3 comprises 16 residues. Unmatched junction bases numbered 6, after V lost 0 bases and J lost 3 bases. The germline gives CDR1 LGHDT, CDR2 YNNKEL (reference sequence). The same data also contributed to another study, on yellow fever vaccine responses in identical twins. That study reports: Twins reportedly mounted vaccine T cell responses that seemed partly convergent, partly personalized.

This clonotype was sampled from a woman aged 18-30 years in good health. The sequencing sample was made of CD4+ T cells sorted from blood. The chain uses TRBV3-1 and TRBJ2-3, with 7 bases lining up with TRBD2. CDR3 coding DNA: TGTGCCAGCAGCCAAGATTGGGGGGGACCTACAGATACGCAGTATTTT. Translated: CASSQDWGGPTDTQYF.